Presented here are 3 T cell receptor beta chains from one specimen sequenced in a study of blood T cell repertoires in COVID-19. Method: immunoSEQ multiplex PCR; TCRdb's copy keeps in-frame clones and lacks some. The table has a few hundred thousand clones, 82% seen once; the top ten hold roughly 8.2%. The sequenced sample consisted of peripheral blood. These receptors were collected from a woman at least 80 years old with COVID-19, enrolled during active disease.

This chain uses TRBV18 with TRBJ2-4, with D tentatively TRBD2 (6 bases). The germline V and J ends were trimmed by 0 bases and 2 bases, with 8 bases remaining between them. From germline, CDR1 is KGHSH and CDR2 LQKENI. The CDR3 has 15 residues. The CDR3 loop is CASSPPGTSKNIQYF. The CDR3 bases are TGTGCCAGCTCACCACCGGGGACTTCCAAAAACATTCAGTACTTC.

The rearrangement joins TRBV29-1 to TRBJ1-1; tentative D call: TRBD1 (6 bases). Trimming took off 4 bases at V and 8 bases at J, with 17 bases between the two ends. CDR3 length equals 13 residues. Per the germline V gene, CDR1 is SQVTM and CDR2 is ANQGSEA. The CDR3 DNA follows: TGCAGCGTTGGGGACAATCTCCGGGGCGAAGCTTTCTTT. This translates into CSVGDNLRGEAFF.

The rearrangement uses TRBV24-1 and TRBJ2-7, with a tentative D call TRBD1 (5 bases). The length of the CDR3 is 13 residues. Per germline, CDR1 KGHDR and CDR2 SFDVKD. V lost 4 bases to trimming and J lost 6 bases, with 12 bases between them. In DNA form, the CDR3 reads TGTGCCACCAGTGACCCGACAGTTCGCGAGCAGTACTTC. Protein product: CATSDPTVREQYF.